Below are 12 T cell receptor beta chains sequenced from a single sample in a study of radiotherapy plus CTLA-4 blockade in lung cancer. TCRdb keeps only in-frame clones here, not all; method: immunoSEQ multiplex PCR. The sample has roughly 30,000 clones, around four fifths seen once. The sequencing here drew on peripheral blood, taken from a patient treated with radiotherapy plus ipilimumab. All receptors derive from a human donor with non-small cell lung cancer that progressed on radiotherapy plus ipilimumab.

Comment on this clone: At one boundary the junction diverges from the germline segment, which might be a read error. This chain links TRBV7-3 with TRBJ1-2, with D possibly TRBD1 on 5 matching bases. Germline CDR1 SGHTA, CDR2 FQGTGA. The CDR3 contains 13 residues. The CDR3 nucleotides are TGTGCCAGCAGCCCATCGACAGCTTCCTATAATTCCTTC. It is translated as CASSPSTASYNSF.

This chain uses TRBV6-1 with TRBJ2-1; no clear D. Germline V gene data show CDR1 as MNHNS and CDR2 as SASEGT. V was pared by 5 bases and J by 0 bases, with 11 bases between. The CDR3 totals 15 residues. The CDR3 here is CASSNSPSSYNEQFF. CDR3 DNA sequence: TGTGCCAGCAGTAATTCCCCGAGCTCCTACAATGAGCAGTTCTTC.

The V gene is TRBV7-9, the J gene TRBJ1-1; D is unclear. The V gene lost 8 bases and the J gene lost 6 bases, with 10 bases spanning the gap. Germline V CDR1 and CDR2: SEHNR, FQNEAQ (reference sequence). This CDR3 is 11 amino acids long. The CDR3 coding sequence is TGTGCCAGCTCTATCGGACCTGAAGCTTTCTTT. Translation gives CASSIGPEAFF.

V and J are TRBV28 and TRBJ1-1; 9 bases align to TRBD1. There are 15 residues in the CDR3. Trimming took 4 bases from V and 4 from J; bases not matched to a gene: 7. The germline V gene encodes CDR1 MDHEN and CDR2 SYDVKM. The CDR3 DNA reads as TGTGCCAGCAGTTCCCCAGGACAGGGGAGCACTGAAGCTTTCTTT. This translates into CASSSPGQGSTEAFF.

The chain joins TRBV5-5 to TRBJ1-5; 10 nucleotides line up with TRBD1. Losses at the gene ends were 0 bases for V and 3 bases for J; bases not matched to a gene: 3. The CDR3 loop spans 16 amino acids. Per the germline V gene, CDR1 is SGHKS and CDR2 is YYEKEE (reference sequence). CDR3 in amino acids: CASSLAGQGFNQPQHF. For the CDR3, the DNA is TGTGCCAGCAGCTTGGCGGGACAGGGGTTCAATCAGCCCCAGCATTTT.

This clone appeared a few times. This chain connects TRBV28 to TRBJ1-5; 10 bases fit TRBD1. Trimming cost V 6 bases and J 6 bases; bases outside gene matches: 8. In germline, CDR1 is MDHEN, CDR2 SYDVKM. The CDR3 runs 15 residues. CDR3 loop: CASSWGDRGPQPQHF. CDR3 nucleotides: TGTGCCAGCAGCTGGGGAGACAGGGGGCCTCAGCCCCAGCATTTT.

V usage is TRBV18 and J usage is TRBJ2-2; D might be TRBD1 (5 bases). V was trimmed by 6 bases and J by 0 bases, leaving 17 bases between them. The germline gives CDR1 KGHSH, CDR2 LQKENI. This CDR3 comprises 17 residues. The CDR3 DNA is TGTGCCAGCTCCCAAACTTCCAAGACAGCGAACACCGGGGAGCTGTTTTTT. This translates into CASSQTSKTANTGELFF.

The chain is built from TRBV5-4 and TRBJ1-3; D possibly corresponds to TRBD1 (5 bases). CDR1 is SGHNT, CDR2 YYREEE, per germline (reference sequence). The CDR3 is 14 amino acids. The V and J ends lost 2 bases and 0 bases respectively, with 6 bases between them. CDR3 sequence reads: CASSLTGSGNTIYF. The CDR3 DNA reads TGTGCCAGCAGCTTAACAGGCTCTGGAAACACCATATATTTT.

This clone was seen more than once but under ten times. This chain connects TRBV4-2 to TRBJ2-1; D unresolved. The CDR3 contains 13 residues. Trimming left V 5 bases short and J 6 bases short, with 11 bases between. The germline V gene has CDR1 LGHNA and CDR2 YNFKEQ. The CDR3 loop is CASSFGGSNEQFF. The CDR3 DNA reads as TGTGCCAGCAGCTTCGGTGGAAGCAATGAGCAGTTCTTC.

This clone was seen a handful of times. The chain employs TRBV10-3 and TRBJ2-1; D not certain. There are 13 residues in the CDR3. In germline, CDR1 is ENHRY, CDR2 SYGVKD. V shed 2 bases and J shed 3 bases, with 5 bases lying between them. The CDR3 loop is CAISEGVYNEQFF. The DNA of the CDR3 is TGTGCCATCAGTGAGGGAGTCTACAATGAGCAGTTCTTC.

This chain connects TRBV11-2 to TRBJ1-3; tentative D call: TRBD1 (5 bases). In germline, CDR1 is SGHAT, CDR2 FQNNGV. The CDR3 consists of 15 residues. The germline V and J ends were trimmed by 5 bases and 0 bases, with 11 bases remaining between them. The CDR3 is CASSPGTLSGNTIYF. CDR3 DNA: TGTGCCAGCAGCCCCGGGACCCTCTCTGGAAACACCATATATTTT.

This sequence joins TRBV9 and TRBJ1-3, with 9 bases that match TRBD1. The germline CDR1 and CDR2 sequences are SGDLS and YYNGEE. The CDR3 extends over 14 amino acids. V lost 3 bases to trimming and J lost 10 bases; unmatched junction nucleotides: 8. The CDR3 is CASSATYRGLTIYF. The CDR3 DNA reads as TGTGCCAGCAGCGCAACTTACAGGGGGCTGACCATATATTTT.